This T cell receptor beta chain was sequenced for a study of beta chain features in type 1 diabetes. Trimming took 6 bases from V and 7 from J; bases not matched to a gene: 8. The CDR3 sequence is 14 residues long. Per the germline V gene, CDR1 is SEHNR and CDR2 is FQNEAQ (reference sequence). General study results and limits: Moderate but significant shortening of TCRB CDR3s was recorded in all four CD4+ subsets from Type 1 diabetes patients. Patients' naive, central memory and regulatory TCRB repertoires appeared more alike than those of healthy donors. A definitive answer on HLA type influencing TCRB rearrangement was not reached here.

This clone was detected only a few times. Its antigen remains unknown. The entirety of the isolated RNA underwent reverse transcription, so expressed TCRB transcripts were sequenced. Sequencing was performed with immunoSEQ multiplex PCR; in TCRdb, only in-frame clones are kept and a portion is missing. The repertoire holds about 340,000 clones, with approximately 15% as singletons. This chain uses TRBV7-9 with TRBJ2-1, with TRBD1 identical over 8 bases. Sequencing used naive CD4+ T cells from blood. The origin of this receptor is a woman under 30 with type 1 diabetes. The CDR3 nucleotides are TGTGCCAGCAGACTAAACCAGGGGGCAAATGAGCAGTTCTTC. Its translation: CASRLNQGANEQFF.